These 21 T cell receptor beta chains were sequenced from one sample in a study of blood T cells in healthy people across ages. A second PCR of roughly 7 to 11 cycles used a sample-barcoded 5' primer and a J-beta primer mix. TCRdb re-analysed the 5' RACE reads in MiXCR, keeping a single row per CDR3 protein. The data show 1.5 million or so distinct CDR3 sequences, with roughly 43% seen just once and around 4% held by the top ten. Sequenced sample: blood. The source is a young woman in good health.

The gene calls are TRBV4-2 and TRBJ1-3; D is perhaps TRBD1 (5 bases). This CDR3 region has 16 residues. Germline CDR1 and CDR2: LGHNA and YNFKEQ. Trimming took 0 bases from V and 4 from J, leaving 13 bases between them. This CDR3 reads CASSQDSAGNGNTIYF. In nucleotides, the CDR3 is TGTGCCAGCAGCCAAGATTCGGCAGGGAACGGAAACACCATATATTTT.

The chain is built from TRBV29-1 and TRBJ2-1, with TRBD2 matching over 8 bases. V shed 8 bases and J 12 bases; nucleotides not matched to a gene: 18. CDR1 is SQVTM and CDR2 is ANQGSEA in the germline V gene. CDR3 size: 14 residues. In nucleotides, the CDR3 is TGCAGCAAACTTGGCGGGGAGACTAGCGAAAGGCAGTTCTTC. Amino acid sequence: CSKLGGETSERQFF.

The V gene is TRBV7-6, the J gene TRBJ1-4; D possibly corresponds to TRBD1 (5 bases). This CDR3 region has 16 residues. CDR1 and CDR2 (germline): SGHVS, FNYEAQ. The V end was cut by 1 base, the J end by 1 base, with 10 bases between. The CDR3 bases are TGTGCCAGCAGCTTAGGGGGGTCTCGAACTAATGAAAAACTGTTTTTT. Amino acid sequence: CASSLGGSRTNEKLFF.

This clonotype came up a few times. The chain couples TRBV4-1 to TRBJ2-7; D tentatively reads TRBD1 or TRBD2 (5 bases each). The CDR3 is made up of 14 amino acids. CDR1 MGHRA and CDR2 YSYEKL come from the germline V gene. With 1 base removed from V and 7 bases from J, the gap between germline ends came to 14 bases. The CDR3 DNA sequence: TGCGCCAGCAGCCAAGTGCGAGGGGTGGAAGAGCAGTACTTC. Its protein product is CASSQVRGVEEQYF.

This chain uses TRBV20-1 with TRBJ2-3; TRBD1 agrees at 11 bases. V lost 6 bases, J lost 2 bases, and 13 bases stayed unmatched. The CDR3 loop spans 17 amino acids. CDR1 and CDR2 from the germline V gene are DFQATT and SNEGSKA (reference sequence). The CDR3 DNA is TGCAGTGCCAAGGAGTTAGGGACAGGGGGTTACACAGATACGCAGTATTTT. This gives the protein CSAKELGTGGYTDTQYF.

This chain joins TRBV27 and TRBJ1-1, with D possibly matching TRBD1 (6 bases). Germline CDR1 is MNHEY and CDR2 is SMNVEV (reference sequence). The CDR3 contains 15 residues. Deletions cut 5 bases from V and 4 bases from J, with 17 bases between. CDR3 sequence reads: CASSVRRGAGTEAFF. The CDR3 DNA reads TGTGCCAGCAGTGTCCGTAGGGGGGCCGGCACTGAAGCTTTCTTT.

This chain's CDR3 is CASSPPYQSEAFF. DNA of the CDR3: TGTGCCAGCTCACCACCTTATCAATCTGAAGCTTTCTTT. The chain couples TRBV18 to TRBJ1-1; D gene ambiguous. The CDR3 has 13 amino acids. CDR1 and CDR2 (germline): KGHSH, LQKENI. Trimming removed 0 bases at V and 6 bases at J, with 8 bases between.

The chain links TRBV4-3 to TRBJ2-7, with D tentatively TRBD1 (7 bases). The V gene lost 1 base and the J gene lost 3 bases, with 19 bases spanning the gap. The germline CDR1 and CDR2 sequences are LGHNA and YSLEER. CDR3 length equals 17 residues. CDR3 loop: CASSQGSTGDSHYEQYF. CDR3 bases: TGCGCCAGCAGCCAAGGGTCAACGGGGGACAGCCACTACGAGCAGTACTTC.

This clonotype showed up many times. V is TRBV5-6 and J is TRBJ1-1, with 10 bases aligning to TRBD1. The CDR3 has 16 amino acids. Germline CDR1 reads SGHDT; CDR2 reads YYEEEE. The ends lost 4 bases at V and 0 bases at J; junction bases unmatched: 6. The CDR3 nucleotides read TGTGCCAGCAGCCCTTTGACAGGGGGCTTGAACACTGAAGCTTTCTTT. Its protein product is CASSPLTGGLNTEAFF.

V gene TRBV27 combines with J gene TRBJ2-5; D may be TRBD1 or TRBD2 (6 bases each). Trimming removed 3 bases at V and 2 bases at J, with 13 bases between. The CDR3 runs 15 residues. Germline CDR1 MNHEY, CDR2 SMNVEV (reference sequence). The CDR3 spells CASSFLGGLQETQYF. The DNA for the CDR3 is TGTGCCAGCAGTTTTTTGGGGGGCCTTCAAGAGACCCAGTACTTC.

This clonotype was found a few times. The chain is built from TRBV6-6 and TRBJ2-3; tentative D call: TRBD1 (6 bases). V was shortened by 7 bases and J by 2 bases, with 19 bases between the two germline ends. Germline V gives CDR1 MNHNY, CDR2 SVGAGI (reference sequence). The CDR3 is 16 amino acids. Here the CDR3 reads CASTIRLGAPTDTQYF. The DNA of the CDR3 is TGTGCCAGCACTATAAGGTTGGGGGCACCCACAGATACGCAGTATTTT.

CDR3 sequence (DNA): TGCAGTGCTAGCGCGGTCGGGGGAGGCACAGATACGCAGTATTTT. Encoded protein: CSASAVGGGTDTQYF. J is TRBJ2-3 and V is TRBV20-1; tentatively, D is TRBD2 (6 bases). CDR3 size: 15 residues. V was clipped by 3 bases and J by 1 base, with 14 bases between them. The germline V gene encodes CDR1 DFQATT and CDR2 SNEGSKA (reference sequence).

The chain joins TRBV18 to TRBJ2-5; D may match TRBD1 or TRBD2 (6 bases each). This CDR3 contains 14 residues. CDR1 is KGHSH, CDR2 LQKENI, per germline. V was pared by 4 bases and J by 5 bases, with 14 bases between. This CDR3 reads CASSQIGGKETQYF. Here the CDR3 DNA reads TGTGCCAGCTCACAAATCGGGGGCAAGGAGACCCAGTACTTC.

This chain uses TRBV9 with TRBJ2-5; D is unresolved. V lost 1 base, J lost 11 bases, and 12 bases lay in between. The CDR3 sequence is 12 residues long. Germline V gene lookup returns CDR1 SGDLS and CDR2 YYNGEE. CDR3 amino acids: CASSVPNNEQYF. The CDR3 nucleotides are TGTGCCAGCAGCGTACCTAACAATGAGCAGTACTTC.

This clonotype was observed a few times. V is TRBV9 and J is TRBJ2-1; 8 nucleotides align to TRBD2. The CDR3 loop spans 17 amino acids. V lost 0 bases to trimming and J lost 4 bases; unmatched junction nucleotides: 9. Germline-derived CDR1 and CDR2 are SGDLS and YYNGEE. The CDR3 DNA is TGTGCCAGCAGCGTAGAGTTCAGAGCGGGAGAGTACAATGAGCAGTTCTTC. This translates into CASSVEFRAGEYNEQFF.

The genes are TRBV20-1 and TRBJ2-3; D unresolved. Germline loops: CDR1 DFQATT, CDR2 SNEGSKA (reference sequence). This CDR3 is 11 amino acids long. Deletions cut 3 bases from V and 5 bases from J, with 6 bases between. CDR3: CSASLIDTQYF. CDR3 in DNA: TGCAGTGCTAGCCTGATAGATACGCAGTATTTT.

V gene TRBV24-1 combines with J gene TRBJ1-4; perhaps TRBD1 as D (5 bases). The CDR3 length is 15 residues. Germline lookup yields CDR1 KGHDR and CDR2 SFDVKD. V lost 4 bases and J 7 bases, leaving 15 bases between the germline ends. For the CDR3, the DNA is TGTGCCACCAGTGACCCCTCCGGGACGGCTGAAAAACTGTTTTTT. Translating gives CATSDPSGTAEKLFF.

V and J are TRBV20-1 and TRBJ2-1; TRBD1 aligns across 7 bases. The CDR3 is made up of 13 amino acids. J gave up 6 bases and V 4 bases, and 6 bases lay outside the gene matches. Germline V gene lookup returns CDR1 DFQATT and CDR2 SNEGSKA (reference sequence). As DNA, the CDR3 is TGCAGTGCTAAGACAGGGCTTTTCAATGAGCAGTTCTTC. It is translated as CSAKTGLFNEQFF.

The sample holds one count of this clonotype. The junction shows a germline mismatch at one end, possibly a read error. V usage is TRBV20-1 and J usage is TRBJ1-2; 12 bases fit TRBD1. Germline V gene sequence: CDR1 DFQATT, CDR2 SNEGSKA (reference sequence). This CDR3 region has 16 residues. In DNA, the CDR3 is TGCAGTACTAGAGCGGGACAGGGGGCGAGAGGCTATGGCTACACCTTC. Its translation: CSTRAGQGARGYGYTF.

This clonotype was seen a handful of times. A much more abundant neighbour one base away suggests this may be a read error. The CDR3 DNA follows: TGTGCCAGCAGTTTATTAGGCTCCTACAATGAGCAGTACTTC. Translating gives CASSLLGSYNEQYF. J is TRBJ2-1 and V is TRBV12-3 or TRBV12-4; no clear D. Matching the DNA end better, TRBJ2-7 makes the J call doubtful. This CDR3 is built from 14 residues.

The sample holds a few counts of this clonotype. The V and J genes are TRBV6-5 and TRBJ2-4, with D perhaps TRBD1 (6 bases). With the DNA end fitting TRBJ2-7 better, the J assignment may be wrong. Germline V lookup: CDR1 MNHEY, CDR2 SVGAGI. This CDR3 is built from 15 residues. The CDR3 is CASSYSSDRYYEQYF. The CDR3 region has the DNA TGTGCCAGCAGTTACTCGAGTGACAGGTACTACGAGCAGTACTTC.